The clone carrying this TCR beta chain appeared many times. No antigen is known for it. For repertoire sequencing, the TCR beta CDR3 regions were amplified from RNA transcripts. The authors performed first-round RT-PCR with HTBI primers and then a second-round multiplex PCR. Using its own MiXCR run on the multiplex PCR reads, TCRdb lists one record per CDR3 protein. The sample records 200,000 to 250,000 distinct CDR3 sequences, about 22% being singletons. The data were obtained in a study of Graves' ophthalmopathy and Graves' hyperthyroidism. Study observations and caveats: Thyroid clonotypes that were expanded above 0.001 frequency mostly also appeared in blood.

V lost 3 bases and J lost 3, with 12 bases in between. The CDR3 spans 14 residues. CDR1 SGHNT and CDR2 YYREEE come from the germline V gene (reference sequence). The V call is TRBV5-4, the J call TRBJ2-5; perhaps TRBD2 as D (5 bases). This sequence originates from a woman between 45 and 65 years old with Graves' ophthalmopathy. Sample: peripheral blood. This CDR3 is CASSYLSVEETQYF. DNA of the CDR3: TGTGCCAGCAGCTATCTTAGCGTCGAAGAGACCCAGTACTTC.